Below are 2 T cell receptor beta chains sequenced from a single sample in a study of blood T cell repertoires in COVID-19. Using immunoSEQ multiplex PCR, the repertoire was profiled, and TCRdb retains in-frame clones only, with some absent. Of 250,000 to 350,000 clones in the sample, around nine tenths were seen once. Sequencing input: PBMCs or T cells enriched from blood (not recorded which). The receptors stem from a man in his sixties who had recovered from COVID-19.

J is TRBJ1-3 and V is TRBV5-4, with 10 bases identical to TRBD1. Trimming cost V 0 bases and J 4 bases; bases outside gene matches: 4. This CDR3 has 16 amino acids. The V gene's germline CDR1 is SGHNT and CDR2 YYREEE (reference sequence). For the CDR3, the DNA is TGTGCCAGCAGCTTGGCGGGGACAGGGGCGGGAAACACCATATATTTT. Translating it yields CASSLAGTGAGNTIYF. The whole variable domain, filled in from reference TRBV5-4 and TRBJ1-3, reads ETGVTQSPTHLIKTRGQQVTLRCSSQSGHNTVSWYQQALGQGPQFIFQYYREEENGRGNFPPRFSGLQFPNYSSELNVNALELDDSALYLCASSLAGTGAGNTIYFGEGSWLTVV.

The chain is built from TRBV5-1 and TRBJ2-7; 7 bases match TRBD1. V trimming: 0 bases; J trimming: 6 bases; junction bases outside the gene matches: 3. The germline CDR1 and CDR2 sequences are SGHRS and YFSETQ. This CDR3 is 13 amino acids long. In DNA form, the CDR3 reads TGCGCCAGCAGCTTGGTGTCAGGGGGCGAGCAGTACTTC. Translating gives CASSLVSGGEQYF.